Included here is one T cell receptor (beta chain) sequence, with context. The sample comes from a study of blood T cell repertoires in COVID-19. In the study overall: T cells, B-cell-depleted T cells, or PBMCs supplied cDNA or gDNA.

Germline CDR1 and CDR2: SEHNR and FQNEAQ (reference sequence). V dropped 1 base and J dropped 0 bases, with 16 bases sitting between them. The CDR3 loop spans 19 amino acids. Here immunoSEQ multiplex PCR was the method, and the copy in TCRdb shows in-frame clones only, minus some. The sample has 200,000 or so clones; 80% to 90% are singletons. Participants spanned ages about 18 to 90 years and resided in 20 to 30 US areas. Categorization into cohorts depended on clinical history that participants reported. The sample was PBMCs or T cells enriched from blood (not recorded which). The chain is built from TRBV7-9 and TRBJ2-6; D is perhaps TRBD1 (7 bases). The TCR sequence derives from a woman in her forties with acute COVID-19. This CDR3 reads CASSLGRGRGISGANVLTF. DNA for the CDR3: TGTGCCAGCAGCTTAGGGAGGGGGCGCGGCATCTCTGGGGCCAACGTCCTGACTTTC.